This T cell receptor beta chain was obtained from a study of cytomegalovirus exposure and HLA in healthy donors. Points from the study as a whole: In presence/absence analyses, roughly uniform sequencing depth across donors was assumed. Further analysis, carried out later, found HLA-associated TCR beta chains more clonally expanded than equally common other chains.

With 60 Vbeta and 13 Jbeta primers, the PCR was carried out. Method: immunoSEQ multiplex PCR; TCRdb's copy keeps in-frame clones and lacks some. The sample carries fewer than 250,000 clones, about 81% recorded once. In this sample, this clone turned up once. Its cognate antigen is unknown. The TCR originated in a man aged 25 to 40 in good health and CMV-seropositive. Sample: PBMCs.

The CDR3 reads CASSPLREPGEQYF. In nucleotides, the CDR3 is TGTGCCAGCAGCCCCCTGAGGGAGCCGGGGGAGCAGTACTTC. V usage is TRBV9 and J usage is TRBJ2-7; D is perhaps TRBD2 (5 bases). This CDR3 is built from 14 residues. V lost 4 bases to trimming and J lost 7 bases, with 18 bases between them. The germline gives CDR1 SGDLS, CDR2 YYNGEE.